This T cell receptor beta chain was identified during a study of blood T cell repertoires in COVID-19. In the study's own analysis: From reference gene primer amplification, estimates of nucleated cell counts were derived. Clones were read by immunoSEQ multiplex PCR, and TCRdb kept only the in-frame ones, dropping some. V and J calls and clone size come straight from that table; D and trimming were deduced from the DNA. The sample lists 410,000 or so clones; roughly 85% were seen once. V lost 3 bases, J lost 2 bases, and 12 bases stayed unmatched. The CDR3 totals 17 residues. Germline V gene lookup returns CDR1 LNHDA and CDR2 SQIVND (reference sequence).

The sequenced sample was peripheral blood. The chain links TRBV19 to TRBJ2-5; the match to TRBD2 covers 7 bases. The receptor was derived from a woman aged 25 to 45 with active or convalescent COVID-19. The CDR3 nucleotides are TGTGCCAGTAGTATTGGAGTTGGCGGGAGATCTCAAGAGACCCAGTACTTC. This translates into CASSIGVGGRSQETQYF.